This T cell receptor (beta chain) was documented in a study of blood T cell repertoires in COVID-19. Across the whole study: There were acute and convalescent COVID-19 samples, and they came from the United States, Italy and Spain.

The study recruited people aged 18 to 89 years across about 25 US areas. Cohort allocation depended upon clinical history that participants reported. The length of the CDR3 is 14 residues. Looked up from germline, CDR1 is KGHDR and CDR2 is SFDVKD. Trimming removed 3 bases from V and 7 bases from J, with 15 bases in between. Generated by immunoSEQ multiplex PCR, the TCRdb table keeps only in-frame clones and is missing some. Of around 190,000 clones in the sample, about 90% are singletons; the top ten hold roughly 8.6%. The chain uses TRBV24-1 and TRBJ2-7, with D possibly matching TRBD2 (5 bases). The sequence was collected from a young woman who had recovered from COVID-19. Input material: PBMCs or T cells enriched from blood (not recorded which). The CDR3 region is CATSDALYPGEQYF. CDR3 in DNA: TGTGCCACCAGTGATGCCCTCTATCCGGGGGAGCAGTACTTC.